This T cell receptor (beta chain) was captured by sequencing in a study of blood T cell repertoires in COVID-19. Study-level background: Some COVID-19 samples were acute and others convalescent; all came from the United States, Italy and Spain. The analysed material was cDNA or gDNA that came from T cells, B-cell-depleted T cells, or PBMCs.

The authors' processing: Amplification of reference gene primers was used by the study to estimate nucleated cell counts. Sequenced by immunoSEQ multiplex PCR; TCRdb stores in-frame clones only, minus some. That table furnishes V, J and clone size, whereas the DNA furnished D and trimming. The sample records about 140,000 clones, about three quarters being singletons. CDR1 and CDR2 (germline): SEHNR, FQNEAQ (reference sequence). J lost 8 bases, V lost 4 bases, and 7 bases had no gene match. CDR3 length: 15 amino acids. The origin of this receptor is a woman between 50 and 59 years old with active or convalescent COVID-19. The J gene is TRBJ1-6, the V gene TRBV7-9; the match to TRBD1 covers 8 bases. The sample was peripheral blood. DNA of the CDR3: TGTGCCAGCAGCTCCGGACAGGGTTGGGATTCACCCCTCCACTTT. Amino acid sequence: CASSSGQGWDSPLHF.